Following are 5 T cell receptor beta chains from one sample sequenced in a study of tumor and adjacent non-tumor tissue in lung cancer (dated 2018 in TCRdb). The protocol used for the library was multiplex PCR. TCRdb names Illumina HiSeq 2500 as the instrument used. TCRbeta libraries were constructed through three rounds of nested PCR with primers (Table S4) according to protocols adapted from ARM-PCR. TCRdb redid the processing of the public reads, applying fastp at Q25 and MiXCR, and retained in-frame beta chains. Merged by CDR3 protein, the rows form single entries marked with the most common genes and DNA. This sample holds tens of thousands of distinct CDR3 sequences; around 62% were observed only once. Around 20% of the sample lies in the top ten. Bulk unsorted tissue served as the source for RNA extraction, and RNA quality was assessed using a NanoDrop ND-1000 and an Agilent 2100. Distant non-tumor tissue taken more than 3 cm from the tumor edge was used as the normal lung sample.

The sequenced material came from distant non-tumor lung tissue. The receptors stem from a middle-aged woman with non-small cell lung cancer.

This clonotype has a single count. This chain links TRBV28 with TRBJ2-4, with TRBD2 matching over 7 bases. V shed 3 bases, J shed 1 base, and the junction held 3 bases outside the gene matches. This CDR3 contains 15 residues. Germline V CDR1 and CDR2: MDHEN, SYDVKM. The CDR3 bases are TGTGCCAGCAGTTTCGAGGGAGGGGCCAAAAACATTCAGTACTTC. This gives the protein CASSFEGGAKNIQYF.

The chain combines TRBV29-1 with TRBJ1-2; D is possibly TRBD1 (5 bases). Germline assignment: CDR1 SQVTM and CDR2 ANQGSEA. The V gene lost 5 bases and the J gene lost 5 bases, with 24 bases spanning the gap. The CDR3 extends over 16 amino acids. CDR3 nucleotide sequence: TGCAGCGTTCCTGGCGCCCATACACAGGATAGGTATGGCTACACCTTC. Protein product: CSVPGAHTQDRYGYTF.

Of note for this clonotype: A much more abundant neighbour one base away suggests this may be a read error. The CDR3 does not close with the conserved phenylalanine or tryptophan, likely indicating a read error. The V gene is TRBV5-5, the J gene TRBJ1-2, with D hard to call. V was trimmed by 4 bases and J by 8 bases, leaving 15 bases between them. The CDR3 loop spans 13 amino acids. CDR1 and CDR2 from the germline V gene are SGHKS and YYEKEE (reference sequence). The CDR3 DNA sequence: TGTGCCAGCAGCCGGGAGATATTGGAGGGCTACACCTTA. It codes for CASSREILEGYTL.

The rearrangement links TRBV20-1 to TRBJ2-1, with 9 bases lining up with TRBD2. J was trimmed by 6 bases and V by 4 bases; bases with no gene match: 10. Germline V lookup: CDR1 DFQATT, CDR2 SNEGSKA (reference sequence). CDR3 length: 15 residues. The CDR3 DNA is TGCAGTGCTACCTATAGCGGGAGTGGGGCCAATGAGCAGTTCTTC. Its protein is CSATYSGSGANEQFF.

Concerning this clonotype itself: The junction and the germline gene differ at one end; a read error may be behind it. The J gene is TRBJ2-7, the V gene TRBV30; possibly TRBD2 for D (5 bases). Germline V gives CDR1 GTSNPN, CDR2 SVGIG (reference sequence). The CDR3 extends over 13 amino acids. The CDR3 DNA reads as TGTGCATGGAGCGGAACATTAGGGTACGAGCAGTACTTC. Its translation is CAWSGTLGYEQYF.